The next 22 T cell receptor beta chains were all read from a single sample in a study of CD8+ T cells in alopecia areata. cDNA serving as the sequencing template came from extracted, reverse transcribed RNA. Profiled with immunoSEQ multiplex PCR; TCRdb holds only in-frame clones, not every one. This sample has approximately 90,000 clones; around three quarters occur once, and the top ten carry roughly a sixth. Noted treatment: oral pan-JAK inhibitor, 5-10 mg twice daily. The sample here was CD8+ T cells sorted from blood, taken at week 44, from a patient treated with tofacitinib. These receptors all come from a human donor with alopecia areata.

The chain employs TRBV7-3 and TRBJ2-3; 8 bases are a match to TRBD2. CDR1 and CDR2 from the germline V gene are SGHTA and FQGTGA. V was clipped by 2 bases and J by 4 bases; unmatched bases: 5. This CDR3 has 15 amino acids. The CDR3 sequence: CASSLGRGAPDTQYF. The CDR3 DNA is TGTGCCAGCAGCTTAGGGCGGGGGGCCCCAGATACGCAGTATTTT. Together with reference TRBV7-3 and TRBJ2-3, the CDR3 gives the full variable domain: GAGVSQTPSNKVTEKGKYVELRCDPISGHTALYWYRQSLGQGPEFLIYFQGTGAADDSGLPNDRFFAVRPEGSVSTLKIQRTERGDSAVYLCASSLGRGAPDTQYFGPGTRLTVL.

The chain has TRBV29-1 and TRBJ2-1; 8 bases align to TRBD2. The CDR3 has 14 amino acids. Trimming removed 7 bases from V and 6 bases from J; junction bases left unmatched: 11. Germline CDR1 SQVTM, CDR2 ANQGSEA. The CDR3 protein is CSAAGLAISNEQFF. CDR3 in DNA: TGCAGCGCAGCCGGACTAGCAATTTCCAATGAGCAGTTCTTC.

This clone came up a few times. This chain joins TRBV2 and TRBJ1-1, with D perhaps matching TRBD1 (5 bases). V dropped 9 bases and J dropped 1 base, with 12 bases sitting between them. There are 13 residues in the CDR3. Germline V gene data show CDR1 as SNHLY and CDR2 as FYNNEI. The CDR3 is CASGLGRNTEAFF. CDR3 DNA sequence: TGTGCCAGTGGTCTGGGACGGAACACTGAAGCTTTCTTT.

V and J are TRBV19 and TRBJ1-5; D not resolved. Between the trimmed V and J ends, which lost 3 bases and 0 bases, there was a span of 9 bases. Looked up from germline, CDR1 is LNHDA and CDR2 is SQIVND (reference sequence). The CDR3 is 15 amino acids. The DNA for the CDR3 is TGTGCCAGTAGTATGGCGGGTCGTAGCAATCAGCCCCAGCATTTT. As protein: CASSMAGRSNQPQHF.

The rearrangement uses TRBV7-2 and TRBJ2-3; 10 nucleotides match TRBD2. The germline gives CDR1 SGHTA, CDR2 FQGNSA. Losses at the gene ends were 0 bases for V and 4 bases for J; bases not matched to a gene: 13. The CDR3 totals 19 residues. This chain's CDR3 is CASSLALLQRGGVADTQYF. For the CDR3, the DNA is TGTGCCAGCAGCTTAGCTTTGTTGCAGCGGGGGGGCGTTGCAGATACGCAGTATTTT.

CDR3 bases: TGTGCCTGGAGTGACAGTGGCTACGAGCAGTACTTC. Protein product: CAWSDSGYEQYF. The V call is TRBV30, the J call TRBJ2-7; no firm D call. The CDR3 is made up of 12 amino acids. Germline CDR1 and CDR2: GTSNPN and SVGIG (reference sequence). Deletions cut 1 base from V and 3 bases from J, with 7 bases between. Full variable domain (outside the CDR3, taken from reference TRBV30 and TRBJ2-7): SQTIHQWPATLVQPVGSPLSLECTVEGTSNPNLYWYRQAAGRGLQLLFYSVGIGQISSEVPQNLSASRPQDRQFILSSKKLLLSDSGFYLCAWSDSGYEQYFGPGTRLTVT.

J is TRBJ2-6 and V is TRBV7-2; TRBD2 is a possible D gene (5 bases). This CDR3 has 15 amino acids. CDR1 is SGHTA, CDR2 FQGNSA, per germline. The V gene lost 1 base and the J gene lost 4 bases, with 8 bases spanning the gap. The CDR3 here is CASSLGGSGANVLTF. The CDR3 DNA follows: TGTGCCAGCAGCTTAGGAGGGTCCGGGGCCAACGTCCTGACTTTC.

The rearrangement joins TRBV30 to TRBJ2-1, with D possibly matching TRBD1 (6 bases). This CDR3 comprises 16 residues. CDR1 and CDR2 (germline): GTSNPN, SVGIG (reference sequence). The germline V and J ends were trimmed by 2 bases and 3 bases, with 17 bases remaining between them. CDR3 region: CAWSTDSLSIYNEQFF. CDR3 DNA sequence: TGTGCCTGGAGTACGGACAGCCTGTCTATCTACAATGAGCAGTTCTTC.

This clone was seen only a few times. The chain couples TRBV7-6 to TRBJ1-1; D is possibly TRBD1 (5 bases). Trimming removed 5 bases from V and 1 base from J, with 8 bases in between. The CDR3 extends over 13 amino acids. CDR1 is SGHVS, CDR2 FNYEAQ, per germline. The CDR3 sequence: CASSQTENTEAFF. The CDR3 DNA is TGTGCCAGCAGCCAGACAGAGAACACTGAAGCTTTCTTT.

This chain connects TRBV9 to TRBJ2-5; D unclear. Germline V lookup: CDR1 SGDLS, CDR2 YYNGEE. The CDR3 has 14 residues. Deletions cut 0 bases from V and 3 bases from J, with 9 bases between. CDR3 bases: TGTGCCAGCAGCGTAGGAGGTTCGGAAGAGACCCAGTACTTC. It translates to CASSVGGSEETQYF.

The rearrangement joins TRBV5-1 to TRBJ2-7; the match to TRBD2 covers 11 bases. Germline values: CDR1 SGHRS, CDR2 YFSETQ. V was pared by 3 bases and J by 3 bases, with 5 bases of the junction left unmatched. The CDR3 sequence is 15 residues long. For the CDR3, the DNA is TGCGCCAGCAGCTCTACTAGCGGGGGCCTCTACGAGCAGTACTTC. Translation: CASSSTSGGLYEQYF.

V usage is TRBV5-1 and J usage is TRBJ2-1; D possibly corresponds to TRBD1 (6 bases). The CDR3 spans 19 residues. V lost 3 bases and J lost 10, with 32 bases in between. Germline CDR1 reads SGHRS; CDR2 reads YFSETQ. The CDR3 region is CASSSVSGTGQGYRQEQFF. CDR3 nucleotides: TGCGCCAGCAGCTCCGTAAGTGGGACGGGGCAGGGGTATCGACAGGAGCAGTTCTTC.

This sequence joins TRBV7-9 and TRBJ1-1; maybe TRBD1 (6 bases). The V end was cut by 5 bases, the J end by 0 bases, with 25 bases between. CDR3 length equals 19 residues. Germline-derived CDR1 and CDR2 are SEHNR and FQNEAQ (reference sequence). CDR3 loop: CASSAINPAGVVMNTEAFF. The CDR3, as DNA: TGTGCCAGCAGCGCAATAAACCCTGCAGGGGTGGTCATGAACACTGAAGCTTTCTTT.

The V gene is TRBV25-1, the J gene TRBJ2-7, with TRBD1 matching 8 bases. V dropped 10 bases and J dropped 3; count of bases not matched to a gene: 8. Per the germline V gene, CDR1 is MGHDK and CDR2 is SYGVNS. This CDR3 has 13 residues. The DNA of the CDR3 is TGTGCCACCGAAGATGACAGGGGCTACGAGCAGTACTTC. As protein: CATEDDRGYEQYF.

A remark on this clone: In the same sample, other DNA sequences code for this CDR3. The J gene is TRBJ2-7, the V gene TRBV4-3; no clear D gene. The CDR3 totals 13 residues. Trimming stripped 0 bases from V and 3 bases from J, with 6 bases between. Looked up from germline, CDR1 is LGHNA and CDR2 is YSLEER. Here the CDR3 DNA reads TGCGCCAGCAGCCAAGATCGGAGCTACGAGCAGTACTTC. Encoded protein: CASSQDRSYEQYF.

This rearrangement joins TRBV28 to TRBJ2-4; D gene unclear. The V end was cut by 4 bases, the J end by 2 bases, with 3 bases between. CDR1 MDHEN and CDR2 SYDVKM come from the germline V gene. The CDR3 runs 12 residues. The CDR3 here is CASSSTKNIQYF. The CDR3 DNA reads as TGTGCCAGCAGTTCTACCAAAAACATTCAGTACTTC.

This clone was detected a few times. The chain recombines TRBV10-3 with TRBJ2-3; D gene uncertain. V gave up 0 bases and J gave up 0 bases, with 22 bases separating them. Per germline, CDR1 ENHRY and CDR2 SYGVKD. This CDR3 has 20 amino acids. The CDR3 loop reads CAISESQRPRILNSTDTQYF. Written as DNA, the CDR3 is TGTGCCATCAGTGAGTCGCAAAGGCCCAGAATTTTGAATAGCACAGATACGCAGTATTTT.

This clone was seen more than once but under ten times. The V gene is TRBV4-3, the J gene TRBJ1-4, with 7 bases fitting TRBD1. The CDR3 length is 18 residues. The germline CDR1 and CDR2 sequences are LGHNA and YSLEER. V shed 4 bases, J shed 7 bases, and the junction held 18 bases outside the gene matches. CDR3 nucleotides: TGCGCCAGCAGCCGGAACTTACATGGACAGGCAGCTAGTGAAAAACTGTTTTTT. This encodes CASSRNLHGQAASEKLFF.

This sequence joins TRBV29-1 and TRBJ1-3, with no clear D. V dropped 4 bases and J dropped 2 bases, with 6 bases sitting between them. The CDR3 totals 12 residues. CDR1 is SQVTM, CDR2 ANQGSEA, per germline. The DNA for the CDR3 is TGCAGCGTTGTGAGTACTGGAAACACCATATATTTT. Its protein product is CSVVSTGNTIYF.

The CDR3 DNA reads as TGTGCCAGCAGCCTCGGGGGGGATACGCAGTATTTT. The encoded protein is CASSLGGDTQYF. The chain has TRBV9 and TRBJ2-3, with TRBD2 matching over 7 bases. The germline V gene has CDR1 SGDLS and CDR2 YYNGEE. J was trimmed by 6 bases and V by 4 bases; bases with no gene match: 2. The CDR3 is 12 amino acids.

The table lists this clone with a count of one. The chain is built from TRBV6-1 and TRBJ2-7; TRBD1 agrees at 7 bases. The CDR3 is made up of 14 amino acids. Looked up from germline, CDR1 is MNHNS and CDR2 is SASEGT. After removal of 5 bases from V and 2 bases from J, the junction contained 6 bases not matched to a gene. This CDR3 is CASSLTGDPYEQYF. The CDR3 DNA follows: TGTGCCAGCAGTCTCACAGGGGATCCCTACGAGCAGTACTTC.

The rearrangement joins TRBV11-2 to TRBJ2-7, with 9 bases lining up with TRBD2. The germline V gene encodes CDR1 SGHAT and CDR2 FQNNGV. The CDR3 runs 13 residues. Losses at the gene ends were 4 bases for V and 2 bases for J; bases not matched to a gene: 0. DNA for the CDR3: TGTGCCAGCAGCTCTAGCGGGGCCTACGAGCAGTACTTC. Encoded protein: CASSSSGAYEQYF.